A selection of T cell receptor beta chains follows, all from one sample in a study of T cell responses to AZD1222 COVID-19 vaccine. The repertoire was sequenced with immunoSEQ multiplex PCR; TCRdb's copy has only in-frame clones and lacks some. Of nearly 110,000 clones listed, 89% are singletons. Sequenced material: peripheral blood, taken on day 0 of AZD1222 vaccination. These receptors came from an adult in good health. Both conserved end residues are part of each CDR3. D genes are given only for firm matches. A row's size may be missing; if present it is once, few, many or a size class.

len	v_gene	j_gene	d_gene	abundance	CDR3aa	CDR3nt
15	TRBV21-1	TRBJ1-1	.	.	CASTQWLTGPTEAFF	TGTGCCAGCACCCAATGGCTAACAGGACCCACTGAAGCTTTCTTT
14	TRBV5-1	TRBJ1-1	.	.	CASSSGLMNTEAFF	TGCGCCAGCAGCTCGGGTTTAATGAACACTGAAGCTTTCTTT
13	TRBV19	TRBJ1-2	.	.	CASSIPENYGYTF	TGTGCCAGTAGTATCCCAGAGAACTATGGCTACACCTTC
16	TRBV27	TRBJ2-6	.	.	CASSFLGGSGANVLTF	TGTGCCAGCAGTTTTTTAGGTGGCTCAGGGGCCAACGTCCTGACTTTC
15	TRBV7-8	TRBJ1-5	.	.	CASSRTGYGNQPQHF	TGTGCCAGCAGCCGCACAGGGTACGGCAATCAGCCCCAGCATTTT
15	TRBV19	TRBJ2-1	TRBD2	.	CASSVSGRSYNEQFF	TGTGCCAGTAGTGTTAGCGGGAGGTCCTACAATGAGCAGTTCTTC
12	TRBV7-9	TRBJ2-3	.	.	CASSLKGDTQYF	TGTGCCAGCAGCTTGAAGGGAGATACGCAGTATTTT
13	TRBV19	TRBJ1-2	.	.	CASSRGLNYGYTF	TGTGCCAGTAGTAGAGGGCTAAACTATGGCTACACCTTC
13	TRBV12-3/TRBV12-4	TRBJ2-7	TRBD1	.	CASSFGQGPQQYF	TGTGCCAGCAGTTTTGGACAGGGACCCCAGCAGTACTTC
15	TRBV6-6	TRBJ1-6	TRBD1	.	CASSYGQGTSSPLHF	TGTGCCAGCAGTTACGGACAGGGCACTAGTTCACCCCTCCACTTT
14	TRBV19	TRBJ2-3	TRBD1	.	CASSQLVLQGAQYF	TGTGCCAGTAGTCAACTAGTTTTACAGGGGGCGCAGTATTTT
18	TRBV11-2	TRBJ2-6	TRBD1	.	CASSTLGQGNSGANVLTF	TGTGCCAGCAGCACGCTCGGACAGGGGAACTCTGGGGCCAACGTCCTGACTTTC
15	TRBV11-3	TRBJ1-2	.	.	CASSLRTTNVYGYTF	TGTGCCAGCAGCTTAAGGACAACCAATGTCTATGGCTACACCTTC
17	TRBV5-4	TRBJ2-2	.	.	CASSLTGRSLNTGELFF	TGTGCCAGCAGCTTGACCGGAAGGAGCCTGAACACCGGGGAGCTGTTTTTT
15	TRBV15	TRBJ1-1	.	.	CATSRDWGAAIEAFF	TGTGCCACCAGCAGAGATTGGGGGGCTGCTATTGAAGCTTTCTTT
13	TRBV7-2	TRBJ2-7	.	.	CASHRDGAYEQYF	TGTGCCAGTCACCGGGACGGGGCCTACGAGCAGTACTTC
15	TRBV6-2/TRBV6-3	TRBJ2-3	.	few	CASSYGSRTTDTQYF	TGTGCCAGCAGTTATGGGTCTAGAACCACAGATACGCAGTATTTT
16	TRBV30	TRBJ2-7	TRBD2	.	CAWSPLFSGSNYEQYF	TGTGCCTGGAGTCCCTTGTTTAGCGGGAGTAATTACGAGCAGTACTTC
13	TRBV24-1	TRBJ2-7	TRBD2	.	CATSGLAEDEQYF	TGTGCCACCTCGGGGCTAGCGGAAGACGAGCAGTACTTC
15	TRBV6-2/TRBV6-3	TRBJ2-7	.	.	CASSYSRGSSYEQYF	TGTGCCAGCAGTTACTCAAGGGGCAGCTCCTACGAGCAGTACTTC
14	TRBV5-1	TRBJ2-7	TRBD1	once	CASSRDSSGYEQYF	TGCGCCAGCAGTCGGGACAGTTCCGGTTACGAGCAGTACTTC
17	TRBV7-1	TRBJ2-6	.	.	CASSQLVHEDKVGLLTF	TGTGCCAGCAGCCAGTTAGTTCACGAGGACAAAGTCGGGCTCCTGACTTTC
14	TRBV5-4	TRBJ1-2	TRBD1	.	CASSFAGTGYGYTF	TGTGCCAGCAGCTTTGCCGGGACAGGATATGGCTACACCTTC
16	TRBV4-1	TRBJ1-4	TRBD1	.	CASSQGSGQGVEKLFF	TGCGCCAGCAGCCAAGGCTCAGGACAGGGAGTTGAAAAACTGTTTTTT
13	TRBV24-1	TRBJ2-7	.	.	CATSDGALYEQYF	TGTGCCACCAGTGATGGGGCCCTCTACGAGCAGTACTTC
12	TRBV29-1	TRBJ2-7	.	.	CSVRDTAYEQYF	TGCAGCGTTCGGGACACCGCCTACGAGCAGTACTTC
13	TRBV27	TRBJ2-7	.	once	CASSLRSGYEQYF	TGTGCCAGCAGTTTGCGATCAGGGTACGAGCAGTACTTC
15	TRBV5-6	TRBJ1-5	.	.	CASSFGGALGQPQHF	TGTGCCAGCAGCTTCGGCGGAGCCCTGGGTCAGCCCCAGCATTTT
13	TRBV13	TRBJ2-7	TRBD2	few	CASRGTSGAEQYF	TGTGCCAGCAGGGGGACTAGTGGTGCCGAGCAGTACTTC
14	TRBV7-3	TRBJ1-2	TRBD1	.	CASSLGQGEDGYTF	TGTGCCAGCAGCTTGGGACAGGGGGAGGATGGCTACACCTTC
15	TRBV28	TRBJ2-2	TRBD2	.	CASISAGVFPGELFF	TGTGCCAGCATTTCAGCGGGAGTCTTTCCCGGGGAGCTGTTTTTT
17	TRBV7-9	TRBJ2-1	.	.	CASRKRVVEGGYNEQFF	TGTGCCAGCAGAAAGAGGGTCGTCGAGGGAGGATACAATGAGCAGTTCTTC
12	TRBV3-1/TRBV3-2	TRBJ2-1	.	.	CASSQTGTWQFF	TGTGCCAGCAGCCAAACCGGGACTTGGCAGTTCTTC